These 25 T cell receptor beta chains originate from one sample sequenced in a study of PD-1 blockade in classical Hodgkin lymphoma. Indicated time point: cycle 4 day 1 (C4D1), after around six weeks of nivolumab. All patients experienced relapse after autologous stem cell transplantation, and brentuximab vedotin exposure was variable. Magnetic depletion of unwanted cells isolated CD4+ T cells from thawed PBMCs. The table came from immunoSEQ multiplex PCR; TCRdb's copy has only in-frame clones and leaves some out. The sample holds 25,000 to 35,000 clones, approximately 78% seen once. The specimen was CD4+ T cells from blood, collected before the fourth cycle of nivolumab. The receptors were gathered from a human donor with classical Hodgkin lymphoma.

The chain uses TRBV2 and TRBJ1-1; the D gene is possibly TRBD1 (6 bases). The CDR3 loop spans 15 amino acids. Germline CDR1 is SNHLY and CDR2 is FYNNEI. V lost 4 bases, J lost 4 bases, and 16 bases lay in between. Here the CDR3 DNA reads TGTGCCAGCAGTGGTTTACGGGGGGCTCCCACTGAAGCTTTCTTT. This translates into CASSGLRGAPTEAFF.

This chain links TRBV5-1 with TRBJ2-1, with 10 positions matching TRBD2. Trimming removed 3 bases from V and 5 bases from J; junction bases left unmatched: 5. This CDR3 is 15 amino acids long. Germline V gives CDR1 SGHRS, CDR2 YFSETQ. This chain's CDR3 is CASSYLAGENNEQFF. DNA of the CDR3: TGCGCCAGCAGCTACCTAGCGGGGGAGAACAATGAGCAGTTCTTC.

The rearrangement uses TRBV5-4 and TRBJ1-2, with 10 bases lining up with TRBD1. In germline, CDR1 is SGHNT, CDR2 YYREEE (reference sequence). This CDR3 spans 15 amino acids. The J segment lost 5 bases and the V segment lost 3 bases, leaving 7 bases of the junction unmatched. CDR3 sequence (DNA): TGTGCCAGCAGCTACCGATCGGACAGGGGGTATGGCTACACCTTC. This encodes CASSYRSDRGYGYTF.

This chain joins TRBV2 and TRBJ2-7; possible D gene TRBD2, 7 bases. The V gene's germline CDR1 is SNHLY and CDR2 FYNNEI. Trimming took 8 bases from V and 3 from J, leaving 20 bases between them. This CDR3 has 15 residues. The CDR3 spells CASAEGGFGLYEQYF. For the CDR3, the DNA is TGTGCCAGCGCTGAGGGGGGGTTTGGGCTCTACGAGCAGTACTTC.

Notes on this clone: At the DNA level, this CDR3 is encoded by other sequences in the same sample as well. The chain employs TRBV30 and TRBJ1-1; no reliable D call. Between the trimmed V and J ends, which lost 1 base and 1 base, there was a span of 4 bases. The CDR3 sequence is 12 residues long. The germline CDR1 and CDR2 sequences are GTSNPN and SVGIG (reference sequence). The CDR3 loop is CAWSGWNTEAFF. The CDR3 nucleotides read TGTGCCTGGAGTGGTTGGAACACTGAAGCTTTCTTT.

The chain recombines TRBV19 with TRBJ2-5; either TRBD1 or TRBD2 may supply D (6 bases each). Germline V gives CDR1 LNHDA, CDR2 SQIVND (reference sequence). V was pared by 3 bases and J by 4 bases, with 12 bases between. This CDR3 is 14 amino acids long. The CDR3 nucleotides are TGTGCCAGTAGTATGGAGGGGGTCCGAGAGACCCAGTACTTC. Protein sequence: CASSMEGVRETQYF.

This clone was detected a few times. DNA of the CDR3: TGTGCCAGCAGCACGGACAGTCCTACTGGAAACACCATATATTTT. This sequence encodes CASSTDSPTGNTIYF. The chain combines TRBV7-9 with TRBJ1-3; perhaps TRBD1 as D (6 bases). The CDR3 has 15 residues. Germline-derived CDR1 and CDR2 are SEHNR and FQNEAQ (reference sequence). The V gene lost 5 bases and the J gene lost 2 bases, with 13 bases spanning the gap. Full variable domain (rest looked up from reference TRBV7-9 and TRBJ1-3): DTGVSQNPRHKITKRGQNVTFRCDPISEHNRLYWYRQTLGQGPEFLTYFQNEAQLEKSRLLSDRFSAERPKGSFSTLEIQRTEQGDSAMYLCASSTDSPTGNTIYFGEGSWLTVV.

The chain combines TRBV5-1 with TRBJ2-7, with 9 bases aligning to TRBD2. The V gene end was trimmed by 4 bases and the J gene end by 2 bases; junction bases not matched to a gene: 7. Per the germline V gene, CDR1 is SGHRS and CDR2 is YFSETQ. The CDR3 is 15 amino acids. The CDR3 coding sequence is TGCGCCAGCAGCCCCCCAGCGGGGGGAACCTACGAGCAGTACTTC. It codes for CASSPPAGGTYEQYF.

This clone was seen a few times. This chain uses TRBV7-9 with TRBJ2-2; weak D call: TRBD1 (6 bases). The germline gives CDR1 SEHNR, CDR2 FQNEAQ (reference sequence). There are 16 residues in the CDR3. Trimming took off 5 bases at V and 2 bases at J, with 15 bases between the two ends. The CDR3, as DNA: TGTGCCAGCAGCGTCGACAGGATAAGAAACACCGGGGAGCTGTTTTTT. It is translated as CASSVDRIRNTGELFF.

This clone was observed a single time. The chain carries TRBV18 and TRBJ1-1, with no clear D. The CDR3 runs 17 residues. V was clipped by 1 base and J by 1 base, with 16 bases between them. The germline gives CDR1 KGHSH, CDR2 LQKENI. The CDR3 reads CASSPRLVSESNTEAFF. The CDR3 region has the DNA TGTGCCAGCTCACCACGACTAGTATCTGAATCGAACACTGAAGCTTTCTTT.

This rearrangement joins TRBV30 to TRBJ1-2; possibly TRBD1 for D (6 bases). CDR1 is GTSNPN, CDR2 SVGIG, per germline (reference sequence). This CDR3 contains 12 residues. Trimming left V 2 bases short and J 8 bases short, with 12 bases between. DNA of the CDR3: TGTGCCTGGAGTATTTTCGGGGGCGGCTACACCTTC. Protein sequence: CAWSIFGGGYTF.

The CDR3 DNA is TGTGCCAGCACCCCGGGACAGGGACTGGATACGCAGTATTTT. Amino acids: CASTPGQGLDTQYF. This chain links TRBV6-6 with TRBJ2-3; 9 bases agree with TRBD1. The CDR3 length is 14 residues. Germline CDR1 and CDR2: MNHNY and SVGAGI (reference sequence). Trimming removed 7 bases from V and 6 bases from J; junction bases left unmatched: 8.

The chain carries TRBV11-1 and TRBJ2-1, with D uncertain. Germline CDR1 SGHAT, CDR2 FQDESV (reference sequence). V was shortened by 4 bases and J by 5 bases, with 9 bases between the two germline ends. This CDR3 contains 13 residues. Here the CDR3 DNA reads TGTGCCAGCAGCTCTTACCGGGACAATGAGCAGTTCTTC. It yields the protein CASSSYRDNEQFF.

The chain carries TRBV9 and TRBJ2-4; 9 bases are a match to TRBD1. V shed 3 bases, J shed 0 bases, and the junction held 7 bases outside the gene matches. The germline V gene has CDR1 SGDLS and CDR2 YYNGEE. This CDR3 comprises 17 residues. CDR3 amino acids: CASSARTGDGAKNIQYF. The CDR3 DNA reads TGTGCCAGCAGCGCGAGGACAGGGGACGGAGCCAAAAACATTCAGTACTTC.

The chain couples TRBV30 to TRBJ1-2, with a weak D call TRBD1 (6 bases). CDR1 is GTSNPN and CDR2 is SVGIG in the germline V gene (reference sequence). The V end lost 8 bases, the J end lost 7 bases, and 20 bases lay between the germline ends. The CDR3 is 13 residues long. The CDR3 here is CAQGKGGLSGYTF. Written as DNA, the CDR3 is TGTGCCCAGGGAAAGGGGGGCTTAAGTGGCTACACCTTC.

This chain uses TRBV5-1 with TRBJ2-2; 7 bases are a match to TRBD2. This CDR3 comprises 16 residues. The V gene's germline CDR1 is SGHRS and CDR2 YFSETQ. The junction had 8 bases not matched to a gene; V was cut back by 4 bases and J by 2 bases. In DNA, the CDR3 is TGCGCCAGCAGCCCTCGGGACTACTCTAACACCGGGGAGCTGTTTTTT. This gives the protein CASSPRDYSNTGELFF.

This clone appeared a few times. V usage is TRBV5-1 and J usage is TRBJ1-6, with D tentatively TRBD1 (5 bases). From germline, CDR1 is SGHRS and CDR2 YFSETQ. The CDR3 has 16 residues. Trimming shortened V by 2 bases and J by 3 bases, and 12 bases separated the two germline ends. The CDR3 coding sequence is TGCGCCAGCAGCTTTGACAGCGACGTCTATAATTCACCCCTCCACTTT. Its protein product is CASSFDSDVYNSPLHF. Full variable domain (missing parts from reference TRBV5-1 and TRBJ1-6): KAGVTQTPRYLIKTRGQQVTLSCSPISGHRSVSWYQQTPGQGLQFLFEYFSETQRNKGNFPGRFSGRQFSNSRSEMNVSTLELGDSALYLCASSFDSDVYNSPLHFGNGTRLTVT.

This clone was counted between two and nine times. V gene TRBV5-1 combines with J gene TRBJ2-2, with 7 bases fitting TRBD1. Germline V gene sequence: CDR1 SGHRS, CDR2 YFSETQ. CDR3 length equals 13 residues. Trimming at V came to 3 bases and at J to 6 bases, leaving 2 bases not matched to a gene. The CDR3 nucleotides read TGCGCCAGCAGCTCACAGGGGTCCGGGGAGCTGTTTTTT. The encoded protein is CASSSQGSGELFF.

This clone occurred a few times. The CDR3 nucleotides read TGTGCCAGCAGCTTTGGCTCCCAAGAGACCCAGTACTTC. This translates into CASSFGSQETQYF. This chain uses TRBV7-3 with TRBJ2-5; D gene uncertain. The germline V gene has CDR1 SGHTA and CDR2 FQGTGA. Trimming pared 3 bases from V and 1 base from J, leaving 6 bases between. The CDR3 is 13 amino acids.

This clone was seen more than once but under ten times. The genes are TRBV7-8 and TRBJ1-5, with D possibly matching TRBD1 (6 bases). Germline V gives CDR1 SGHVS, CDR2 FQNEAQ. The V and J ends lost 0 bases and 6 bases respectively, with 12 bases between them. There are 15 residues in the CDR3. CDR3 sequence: CASSLAPGGPQPQHF. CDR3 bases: TGTGCCAGCAGCTTAGCGCCTGGGGGGCCTCAGCCCCAGCATTTT.

This chain's CDR3 is CASSLDIQETQYF. CDR3 nucleotides: TGTGCCAGCAGCTTAGACATCCAAGAGACCCAGTACTTC. V gene TRBV7-9 combines with J gene TRBJ2-5; D is uncertain. This CDR3 is 13 amino acids long. V lost 1 base and J lost 1, with 4 bases in between. Germline loops: CDR1 SEHNR, CDR2 FQNEAQ (reference sequence).

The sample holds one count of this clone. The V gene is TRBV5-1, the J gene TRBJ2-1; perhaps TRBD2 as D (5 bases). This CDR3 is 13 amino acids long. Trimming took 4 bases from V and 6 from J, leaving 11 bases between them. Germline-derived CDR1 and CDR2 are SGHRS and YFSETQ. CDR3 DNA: TGCGCCAGCAGCCCCAGCCGGGGCAATGAGCAGTTCTTC. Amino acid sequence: CASSPSRGNEQFF.

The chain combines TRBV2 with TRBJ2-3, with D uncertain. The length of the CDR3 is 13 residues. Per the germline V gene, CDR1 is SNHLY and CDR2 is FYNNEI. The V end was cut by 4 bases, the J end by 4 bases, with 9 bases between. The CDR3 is CASSVGGADTQYF. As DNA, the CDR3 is TGTGCCAGCAGTGTGGGTGGCGCAGATACGCAGTATTTT.

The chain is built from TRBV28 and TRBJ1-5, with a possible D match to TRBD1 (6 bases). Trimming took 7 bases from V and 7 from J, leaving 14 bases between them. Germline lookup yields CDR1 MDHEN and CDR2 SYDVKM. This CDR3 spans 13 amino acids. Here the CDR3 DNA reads TGTGCCAGCAAACAGGGCGGACGGCAGCCCCAGCATTTT. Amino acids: CASKQGGRQPQHF.

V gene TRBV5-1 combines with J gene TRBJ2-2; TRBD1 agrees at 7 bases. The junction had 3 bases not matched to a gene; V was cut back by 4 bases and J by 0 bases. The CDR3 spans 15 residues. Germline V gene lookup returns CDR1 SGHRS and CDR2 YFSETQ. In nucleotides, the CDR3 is TGCGCCAGCAGCGCCGGGACAGCGAACACCGGGGAGCTGTTTTTT. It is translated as CASSAGTANTGELFF.